Below are 4 T cell receptor beta chains sequenced from a single sample in a study of human CD8 memory T cell subsets. Generation of TCR beta libraries used UMI-labeled 5' RACE. TCRdb reprocessed the 5' RACE reads, with one entry per CDR3 protein and no DNA. This sample's table reports 4,500 to 6,500 distinct CDR3 sequences. The sequencing sample was made of CD8+ T cells from PBMCs. These receptor sequences come from a human donor in good health.

The chain couples TRBV19 to TRBJ1-5; absent DNA, TCRdb's TRBD1 call cannot be checked. The CDR3 covers 13 residues. Germline V gene sequence: CDR1 LNHDA, CDR2 SQIVND (reference sequence). CDR3 region: CATAGTTSGPQHF.

The chain links TRBV15 to TRBJ2-1; the D gene TCRdb calls, TRBD1, cannot be checked with no DNA. Germline CDR1 is LNHNV and CDR2 is YYDKDF (reference sequence). The CDR3 has 16 amino acids. The CDR3 region is CATSRDGTGDYNEQFF. Looking up the rest from reference TRBV15 and TRBJ2-1 gives the full variable domain: DAMVIQNPRYQVTQFGKPVTLSCSQTLNHNVMYWYQQKSSQAPKLLFHYYDKDFNNEADTPDNFQSRRPNTSFCFLDIRSPGLGDTAMYLCATSRDGTGDYNEQFFGPGTRLTVL.

This sequence joins TRBV7-2 and TRBJ2-1; TCRdb lists TRBD1, though no DNA is available to test this call. Per germline, CDR1 SGHTA and CDR2 FQGNSA. This CDR3 is built from 15 residues. The CDR3 here is CASKGGPTSYNEQFF.

CDR3 residues: CASSWDRGSGEQYF. V is TRBV5-4 and J is TRBJ2-7; no DNA is available, so the TRBD1 call from TCRdb remains unchecked. CDR3 size: 14 residues. Per germline, CDR1 SGHNT and CDR2 YYREEE (reference sequence).